Presented here are 5 T cell receptor beta chains from one specimen sequenced in a study of response to subunit inactivated influenza vaccine. Using its own MiXCR run on the RT-PCR reads, TCRdb lists one record per CDR3 protein. The sample records hundreds of thousands of distinct CDR3 sequences, approximately 14% being singletons. This material consisted of PBMCs from blood, taken 11 to 12 days after vaccination. These receptors were taken from a man aged 50 to 59 who received an inactivated influenza vaccine.

The chain joins TRBV20-1 to TRBJ1-5, with 9 bases identical to TRBD1. Trimming at V came to 6 bases and at J to 1 base, leaving 7 bases not matched to a gene. The germline V gene has CDR1 DFQATT and CDR2 SNEGSKA (reference sequence). CDR3 length: 15 residues. The CDR3 nucleotides read TGCAGTGCGGACGGGACAGGGATGAGCAATCAGCCCCAGCATTTT. This sequence encodes CSADGTGMSNQPQHF.

The rearrangement links TRBV2 to TRBJ2-1; D remains unclear. V lost 2 bases, J lost 3 bases, and 11 bases lay in between. The CDR3 is 15 amino acids. The germline V gene encodes CDR1 SNHLY and CDR2 FYNNEI. The CDR3 bases are TGTGCCAGCAGTGAACAGAGCGTAGTCTACAATGAGCAGTTCTTC. Encoded protein: CASSEQSVVYNEQFF.

In its sample, this clonotype was seen a few times. The CDR3 DNA sequence: TGCAGTGCTACAGGTGACAATACGGGGACCCAGTACTTC. Encoded protein: CSATGDNTGTQYF. The V and J genes are TRBV20-1 and TRBJ2-5, with D uncertain. CDR1 and CDR2 (germline): DFQATT, SNEGSKA (reference sequence). This CDR3 spans 13 amino acids. V lost 4 bases and J 7 bases, leaving 16 bases between the germline ends.

The chain is built from TRBV5-1 and TRBJ2-7; 8 positions agree with TRBD2. This CDR3 is built from 15 residues. After removal of 1 base from V and 5 bases from J, the junction contained 8 bases not matched to a gene. Per germline, CDR1 SGHRS and CDR2 YFSETQ. The CDR3 spells CASSLQAGVLHEQYF. CDR3 sequence (DNA): TGCGCCAGCAGCTTGCAAGCGGGAGTACTCCACGAGCAGTACTTC. Full variable domain (rest looked up from reference TRBV5-1 and TRBJ2-7): KAGVTQTPRYLIKTRGQQVTLSCSPISGHRSVSWYQQTPGQGLQFLFEYFSETQRNKGNFPGRFSGRQFSNSRSEMNVSTLELGDSALYLCASSLQAGVLHEQYFGPGTRLTVT.

This clonotype was picked up a small number of times. V usage is TRBV11-2 and J usage is TRBJ1-3; D unclear. Per germline, CDR1 SGHAT and CDR2 FQNNGV. CDR3 length: 12 amino acids. Trimming pared 0 bases from V and 8 bases from J, leaving 5 bases between. The CDR3: CASSLDRHTIYF. The CDR3, as DNA: TGTGCCAGCAGCTTAGATCGCCACACCATATATTTT.